This TCR beta chain was observed in a study of graft-versus-host responses after intestinal transplantation. Study-level information: Anti-thymocyte globulin induction preceded roughly 3 years of tacrolimus and steroid maintenance in all recipients. Notes on the study in general: Detected in recipient marrow were GvH clones, some of which were first observed in ileum or blood. Individuals carrying graft-donor T cell macrochimerism showed high graft-versus-host to host-versus-graft clonal ratios in allografts.

For this clone: The antigen is unknown.

Repertoires were generated with immunoSEQ multiplex PCR, while TCRdb's copy carries only in-frame clones and drops some. The profile shows about 120,000 clones, 90% of them singletons. The origin of this receptor is a human donor who received an intestinal transplant. Sample: unstimulated CD4+ T cells sorted from spleen or lymph node cells, taken before intestinal transplant.

The CDR3 DNA follows: TGTGCCAGCAGCTCGGACAGGGACCATGGCTACACCTTC. This gives the protein CASSSDRDHGYTF. This chain connects TRBV5-4 to TRBJ1-2; the match to TRBD1 covers 8 bases. CDR1 and CDR2 (germline): SGHNT, YYREEE (reference sequence). V was clipped by 3 bases and J by 6 bases; unmatched bases: 4. The CDR3 has 13 residues.